One sample yielded the 21 T cell receptor beta chains listed below, sequenced in a study of long-term antiretroviral therapy in people with HIV. With survey level as its setting, the immunoSEQ assay was v3.0. The table came from immunoSEQ multiplex PCR; TCRdb's copy has only in-frame clones and leaves some out. In the table there are over 25,000 clones, approximately 90% of which are singletons. Sequenced here: unsorted PBMCs, sampled 0.5 years after starting antiretroviral therapy. The receptors come from a woman aged 18-29 years with HIV.

The J gene is TRBJ2-3, the V gene TRBV5-1; no clear D. V was shortened by 3 bases and J by 3 bases, with 14 bases between the two germline ends. Germline CDR1 reads SGHRS; CDR2 reads YFSETQ. This CDR3 is built from 15 residues. The CDR3: CASSYREYGTDTQYF. The CDR3 region has the DNA TGCGCCAGCAGCTACCGAGAGTATGGGACAGATACGCAGTATTTT.

This clone was seen a single time. The chain has TRBV6-5 and TRBJ1-1, with 9 bases that match TRBD1. Germline assignment: CDR1 MNHEY and CDR2 SVGAGI. Trimming cost V 10 bases and J 2 bases; bases outside gene matches: 8. The CDR3 covers 14 residues. The CDR3: CATKKGQGNTEAFF. The CDR3 nucleotides read TGTGCCACTAAGAAGGGACAGGGAAACACTGAAGCTTTCTTT.

This clone was recorded once. The chain employs TRBV6-6 and TRBJ1-3, with 8 bases lining up with TRBD1. Germline V gives CDR1 MNHNY, CDR2 SVGAGI (reference sequence). This CDR3 has 15 amino acids. With V trimmed by 6 bases and J by 0 bases, 4 bases remained unmatched. CDR3: CASSTDRASGNTIYF. CDR3 nucleotides: TGTGCCAGCAGCACGGACAGGGCCTCTGGAAACACCATATATTTT.

This clone has more than one count but fewer than ten. V is TRBV2 and J is TRBJ2-7, with TRBD1 identical over 7 bases. CDR3 length: 13 residues. J was trimmed by 3 bases and V by 10 bases; bases with no gene match: 9. From germline, CDR1 is SNHLY and CDR2 FYNNEI. CDR3 sequence (DNA): TGTGCCAACGACAGGGTTAGTGGCTACGAGCAGTACTTC. Its protein is CANDRVSGYEQYF.

V gene TRBV5-1 combines with J gene TRBJ1-4; D unresolved. The CDR3 sequence is 15 residues long. V was trimmed by 1 base and J by 4 bases, leaving 11 bases between them. CDR1 and CDR2 (germline): SGHRS, YFSETQ. The chain's CDR3 is CASSLFSAVNEKLFF. The CDR3 DNA is TGCGCCAGCAGCTTGTTCTCGGCAGTTAATGAAAAACTGTTTTTT.

The chain employs TRBV25-1 and TRBJ2-3, with 13 bases matching TRBD2. Trimming took 4 bases from V and 5 from J; bases not matched to a gene: 9. CDR3 length: 17 residues. Germline V gives CDR1 MGHDK, CDR2 SYGVNS. The CDR3 nucleotides are TGTGCCAGCAGTGCACGAACCGGACTAGCGGGAGTAGATACGCAGTATTTT. This codes for CASSARTGLAGVDTQYF.

This chain connects TRBV10-3 to TRBJ2-1; 14 bases fit TRBD2. CDR3 length: 16 residues. Germline CDR1 is ENHRY and CDR2 is SYGVKD. Trimming removed 2 bases from V and 15 bases from J; junction bases left unmatched: 12. CDR3 coding DNA: TGTGCCATCAGTGAGCCGACGGGACTAGCGGGAGAAGCGGTGTTCTTC. Its protein is CAISEPTGLAGEAVFF.

The CDR3 sequence is CASSLVGQHIEAFF. CDR3 nucleotides: TGTGCCAGCAGTTTAGTAGGGCAGCACATTGAAGCTTTCTTT. This chain uses TRBV28 with TRBJ1-1; D unresolved. The V end was cut by 2 bases, the J end by 7 bases, with 14 bases between. The germline V gene encodes CDR1 MDHEN and CDR2 SYDVKM. CDR3 size: 14 residues.

On this clone itself: Distinct nucleotide sequences in the sample also encode this CDR3. The genes are TRBV28 and TRBJ2-3; 8 nucleotides align to TRBD1. The germline CDR1 and CDR2 sequences are MDHEN and SYDVKM. CDR3 length: 16 residues. J was trimmed by 2 bases and V by 6 bases; bases with no gene match: 10. CDR3 region: CASSSPGTGHTDTQYF. CDR3 nucleotide sequence: TGTGCCAGCAGCAGTCCCGGGACAGGCCACACAGATACGCAGTATTTT. The variable domain in full, completed from reference TRBV28 and TRBJ2-3, reads DVKVTQSSRYLVKRTGEKVFLECVQDMDHENMFWYRQDPGLGLRLIYFSYDVKMKEKGDIPEGYSVSREKKERFSLILESASTNQTSMYLCASSSPGTGHTDTQYFGPGTRLTVL.

V and J are TRBV11-2 and TRBJ2-7; 8 bases match TRBD2. V lost 4 bases and J lost 4; bases outside the gene matches: 6. The CDR3 sequence is 14 residues long. Per germline, CDR1 SGHAT and CDR2 FQNNGV. The CDR3 reads CASSSTGTRYEQYF. For the CDR3, the DNA is TGTGCCAGCAGCTCAACCGGGACTAGATACGAGCAGTACTTC.

The V call is TRBV28, the J call TRBJ2-1, with 8 bases lining up with TRBD2. Germline V gene sequence: CDR1 MDHEN, CDR2 SYDVKM. J lost 7 bases, V lost 7 bases, and 9 bases had no gene match. This CDR3 is 14 amino acids long. The CDR3 nucleotides read TGTGCCAGCATCCCCGGGGGGGAGGGGAATGAGCAGTTCTTC. It yields the protein CASIPGGEGNEQFF.

This clone was seen more than once but under ten times. The V gene is TRBV28, the J gene TRBJ1-5; 12 bases line up with TRBD1. The germline CDR1 and CDR2 sequences are MDHEN and SYDVKM. J gave up 1 base and V 5 bases, and 15 bases lay outside the gene matches. The CDR3 is made up of 20 amino acids. For the CDR3, the DNA is TGTGCCAGCAGTCCATACCGTGCCGGGACAGGGGGCATAAGCAATCAGCCCCAGCATTTT. This codes for CASSPYRAGTGGISNQPQHF.

J is TRBJ2-3 and V is TRBV28; weak D call: TRBD1 (6 bases). Germline CDR1 MDHEN, CDR2 SYDVKM. The CDR3 extends over 17 amino acids. Trimming removed 6 bases from V and 6 bases from J, with 25 bases in between. This CDR3 is CASSLNLQGPGADTQYF. The DNA of the CDR3 is TGTGCCAGCAGCTTAAACTTACAGGGCCCAGGGGCCGATACGCAGTATTTT. Looking up the rest from reference TRBV28 and TRBJ2-3 gives the full variable domain: DVKVTQSSRYLVKRTGEKVFLECVQDMDHENMFWYRQDPGLGLRLIYFSYDVKMKEKGDIPEGYSVSREKKERFSLILESASTNQTSMYLCASSLNLQGPGADTQYFGPGTRLTVL.

The chain joins TRBV19 to TRBJ1-2, with 8 bases aligning to TRBD1. V lost 3 bases to trimming and J lost 6 bases; unmatched junction nucleotides: 6. CDR1 is LNHDA, CDR2 SQIVND, per germline (reference sequence). CDR3 length equals 14 residues. In DNA, the CDR3 is TGTGCCAGTAGTATCCCCAGGGGGCAAAATGGCTACACCTTC. Protein sequence: CASSIPRGQNGYTF.

The chain employs TRBV14 and TRBJ2-3; 8 nucleotides align to TRBD1. Trimming at V came to 2 bases and at J to 5 bases, leaving 3 bases not matched to a gene. CDR1 SGHDN and CDR2 FVKESK come from the germline V gene. The CDR3 loop spans 14 amino acids. CDR3 DNA sequence: TGTGCCAGCAGCCAACAGGGGGCTGTAGATACGCAGTATTTT. This codes for CASSQQGAVDTQYF. Full variable domain (rest looked up from reference TRBV14 and TRBJ2-3): EAGVTQFPSHSVIEKGQTVTLRCDPISGHDNLYWYRRVMGKEIKFLLHFVKESKQDESGMPNNRFLAERTGGTYSTLKVQPAELEDSGVYFCASSQQGAVDTQYFGPGTRLTVL.

This chain connects TRBV28 to TRBJ2-1; D remains unclear. This CDR3 contains 14 residues. Trimming took off 3 bases at V and 9 bases at J, with 15 bases between the two ends. Looked up from germline, CDR1 is MDHEN and CDR2 is SYDVKM. The CDR3 region is CASSLAPIGAEQFF. Written as DNA, the CDR3 is TGTGCCAGCAGTTTGGCCCCGATAGGCGCTGAGCAGTTCTTC.

The gene calls are TRBV19 and TRBJ2-1; possibly TRBD2 for D (5 bases). Trimming shortened V by 2 bases and J by 7 bases, and 15 bases separated the two germline ends. The germline V gene has CDR1 LNHDA and CDR2 SQIVND (reference sequence). CDR3 size: 15 residues. This CDR3 is CASSITTRGGNEQFF. The CDR3 DNA reads as TGTGCCAGTAGTATAACTACCAGAGGAGGAAATGAGCAGTTCTTC.

This clone was counted a few times. The genes are TRBV28 and TRBJ1-1; D gene ambiguous. Trimming shortened V by 4 bases and J by 1 base, and 4 bases separated the two germline ends. The CDR3 consists of 12 residues. Germline lookup yields CDR1 MDHEN and CDR2 SYDVKM. CDR3 nucleotide sequence: TGTGCCAGCAGTTCCAGGAACACTGAAGCTTTCTTT. Residues: CASSSRNTEAFF.

Points on this clone: At the DNA level, this CDR3 is encoded by other sequences in the same sample as well. The chain links TRBV6-5 to TRBJ1-5; TRBD1 is a possible D gene (5 bases). The CDR3 spans 12 residues. Germline CDR1 MNHEY, CDR2 SVGAGI. Trimming cost V 4 bases and J 7 bases, with 8 bases left between them. CDR3 protein: CASSLRGQPQHF. The CDR3 nucleotides read TGTGCCAGCAGTTTAAGGGGCCAGCCCCAGCATTTT.

The V call is TRBV7-9, the J call TRBJ1-4; no definite D call. The CDR3 spans 14 residues. The V and J ends lost 5 bases and 3 bases respectively, with 10 bases between them. Per the germline V gene, CDR1 is SEHNR and CDR2 is FQNEAQ (reference sequence). The CDR3 DNA is TGTGCCAGCAGCCCACCCTCCCCTAATGAAAAACTGTTTTTT. This codes for CASSPPSPNEKLFF.

The chain couples TRBV7-3 to TRBJ1-1; D is ambiguous. The CDR3 is made up of 16 amino acids. CDR1 and CDR2 (germline): SGHTA, FQGTGA. Trimming took off 4 bases at V and 1 base at J, with 16 bases between the two ends. CDR3 loop: CASSSIIRGPNTEAFF. The CDR3 nucleotides read TGTGCCAGCAGCTCCATAATCCGAGGACCGAACACTGAAGCTTTCTTT.